This passage covers 21 T cell receptor beta chains from one sample sequenced in a study of CD8+CD57+ T cells in acquired aplastic anemia. TCR beta VDJ and CDR3 were profiled, and genomic DNA was the template. Via MiXCR, TCRdb re-called the reads, giving one row per CDR3 protein. The table shows 450,000 to 550,000 distinct CDR3 sequences, with roughly 34% occurring only once. Sequencing involved patients with CD8+CD57+ cell expansion previously shown by flow cytometry. Material for sequencing was sorted CD4+, CD8+, or CD8+CD57+ T cells (not recorded which) from PBMCs. The receptors derive from a human donor with aplastic anemia.

The chain is built from TRBV15 and TRBJ1-1; D is uncertain. The CDR3 loop spans 16 amino acids. The V end lost 3 bases, the J end lost 0 bases, and 14 bases lay between the germline ends. Germline loops: CDR1 LNHNV, CDR2 YYDKDF (reference sequence). The DNA of the CDR3 is TGTGCCACCAGCAGTGGGAGGAATCTAATGAACACTGAAGCTTTCTTT. Residues: CATSSGRNLMNTEAFF. Full variable domain (outside the CDR3, taken from reference TRBV15 and TRBJ1-1): DAMVIQNPRYQVTQFGKPVTLSCSQTLNHNVMYWYQQKSSQAPKLLFHYYDKDFNNEADTPDNFQSRRPNTSFCFLDIRSPGLGDTAMYLCATSSGRNLMNTEAFFGQGTRLTVV.

This clonotype was found many times. The chain combines TRBV7-3 with TRBJ2-2; tentative D call: TRBD1 (6 bases). The CDR3 contains 12 residues. CDR1 and CDR2 (germline): SGHTA, FQGTGA. V was shortened by 5 bases and J by 6 bases, with 7 bases between the two germline ends. CDR3 sequence: CASSAGAGELFF. The DNA of the CDR3 is TGTGCCAGCAGCGCAGGGGCCGGGGAGCTGTTTTTT.

This clonotype was seen many times. The chain recombines TRBV2 with TRBJ2-1; the match to TRBD2 covers 14 bases. Germline V gene sequence: CDR1 SNHLY, CDR2 FYNNEI. The ends lost 5 bases at V and 8 bases at J; junction bases unmatched: 5. The CDR3 is 15 residues long. The CDR3 here is CASSQGLAGEDEQFF. CDR3 in DNA: TGTGCCAGCAGTCAGGGACTAGCGGGAGAGGATGAGCAGTTCTTC.

This clonotype has just a few counts. The J gene is TRBJ2-1, the V gene TRBV18; unclear D gene. Trimming removed 3 bases from V and 5 bases from J, with 20 bases in between. CDR3 length: 17 amino acids. Looked up from germline, CDR1 is KGHSH and CDR2 is LQKENI. The CDR3 here is CASSPGTRLSQHNEQFF. DNA of the CDR3: TGTGCCAGCTCACCTGGTACGCGGTTATCACAGCACAATGAGCAGTTCTTC.

This clonotype was counted at least ten times. V and J are TRBV6-1 and TRBJ2-7; no clear D. CDR3 length: 11 residues. The ends were cut back, 6 bases at V and 9 bases at J, with 12 bases in the middle. Germline V gene sequence: CDR1 MNHNS, CDR2 SASEGT. The CDR3 loop is CASSPGVAQYF. CDR3 sequence (DNA): TGTGCCAGCAGCCCTGGGGTAGCGCAGTACTTC.

This clonotype was seen many times. The gene calls are TRBV9 and TRBJ1-2; unclear D gene. The V and J ends lost 0 bases and 4 bases respectively, with 7 bases between them. Per germline, CDR1 SGDLS and CDR2 YYNGEE. The CDR3 covers 13 residues. The CDR3 here is CASSVASGYGYTF. CDR3 sequence (DNA): TGTGCCAGCAGCGTAGCTTCTGGCTATGGCTACACCTTC.

This clonotype occurred a few times. A junction boundary mismatches the germline segment, possibly from a read error. The chain links TRBV10-3 to TRBJ2-7; D might be TRBD1 or TRBD2, each matching 5 bases. The CDR3 consists of 14 residues. The germline V gene encodes CDR1 ENHRY and CDR2 SYGVKD. The CDR3 DNA reads TGTGCCAGCAGTGAGGGACCCCTTTCCCGGGAGCAGTACTTC. The encoded protein is CASSEGPLSREQYF.

The V and J genes are TRBV12-3 or TRBV12-4 and TRBJ1-1; no clear D gene. The CDR3 is made up of 14 amino acids. V was cut by 0 bases and J by 2 bases, with 7 bases left in between. The CDR3 loop is CASSLALTNTEAFF. As DNA, the CDR3 is TGTGCCAGCAGTTTAGCCCTGACTAACACTGAAGCTTTCTTT.

This clonotype was seen ten or more times. The V and J genes are TRBV7-2 and TRBJ2-7; D gene unclear. Trimming shortened V by 6 bases and J by 3 bases, and 6 bases separated the two germline ends. There are 11 residues in the CDR3. Germline V gene sequence: CDR1 SGHTA, CDR2 FQGNSA. The DNA of the CDR3 is TGTGCCAGCAGGCGTAGCTACGAGCAGTACTTC. Translating gives CASRRSYEQYF.

This clonotype was seen ten or more times. The chain joins TRBV7-3 to TRBJ2-6; D unresolved. Germline V gives CDR1 SGHTA, CDR2 FQGTGA. The CDR3 is 16 residues long. V was pared by 1 base and J by 1 base, with 8 bases between. The CDR3 region has the DNA TGTGCCAGCAGCTTAAGGCAACTTTCTGGGGCCAACGTCCTGACTTTC. This codes for CASSLRQLSGANVLTF.

This clonotype was seen at least ten times. DNA for the CDR3: TGTGCCATCAGTGGGACAATGAACACTGAAGCTTTCTTT. Its protein is CAISGTMNTEAFF. The rearrangement joins TRBV10-3 to TRBJ1-1; a weak D match, TRBD1 (5 bases). There are 13 residues in the CDR3. Trimming removed 4 bases from V and 0 bases from J, with 6 bases in between. Looked up from germline, CDR1 is ENHRY and CDR2 is SYGVKD.

V and J are TRBV5-1 and TRBJ2-7; D perhaps matches TRBD2 (6 bases). CDR3 length equals 15 residues. Germline CDR1 is SGHRS and CDR2 is YFSETQ. The V gene lost 0 bases and the J gene lost 2 bases, with 12 bases spanning the gap. CDR3 amino acids: CASSLVSGTPYEQYF. For the CDR3, the DNA is TGCGCCAGCAGCTTGGTCTCAGGGACTCCCTACGAGCAGTACTTC. The whole variable domain, filled in from reference TRBV5-1 and TRBJ2-7, reads KAGVTQTPRYLIKTRGQQVTLSCSPISGHRSVSWYQQTPGQGLQFLFEYFSETQRNKGNFPGRFSGRQFSNSRSEMNVSTLELGDSALYLCASSLVSGTPYEQYFGPGTRLTVT.

A word on this clonotype: A much larger clonotype is one base distant, so this may be a read error. V gene TRBV25-1 combines with J gene TRBJ2-7, with TRBD1 matching over 8 bases. Per germline, CDR1 MGHDK and CDR2 SYGVNS. V was pared by 3 bases and J by 7 bases, with 11 bases of the junction left unmatched. CDR3 length: 15 residues. This chain's CDR3 is CASSDLGAGGYEQYF. The CDR3 DNA reads as TGTGCCAGCAGTGATTTGGGGGCAGGGGGCTATGAGCAGTACTTC.

This clonotype was observed a few times. The V call is TRBV9, the J call TRBJ2-3; 13 bases match TRBD2. J was trimmed by 2 bases and V by 2 bases; bases with no gene match: 2. Germline V gene lookup returns CDR1 SGDLS and CDR2 YYNGEE. This CDR3 is built from 16 residues. CDR3 in DNA: TGTGCCAGCAGCGTTACTAGCGGGGGGGTCACAGATACGCAGTATTTT. Amino acids: CASSVTSGGVTDTQYF.

The sample holds many counts of this clonotype. The chain links TRBV19 to TRBJ2-4; D might be TRBD1 or TRBD2, each matching 5 bases. CDR3 size: 15 residues. Trimming left V 5 bases short and J 5 bases short, with 16 bases between. Germline-derived CDR1 and CDR2 are LNHDA and SQIVND (reference sequence). This chain's CDR3 is CASSLDWGTQNIQYF. The CDR3 region has the DNA TGTGCCAGTAGTTTGGACTGGGGGACGCAAAACATTCAGTACTTC. Filled out from reference TRBV19 and TRBJ2-4, the complete variable domain reads DGGITQSPKYLFRKEGQNVTLSCEQNLNHDAMYWYRQDPGQGLRLIYYSQIVNDFQKGDIAEGYSVSREKKESFPLTVTSAQKNPTAFYLCASSLDWGTQNIQYFGAGTRLSVL.

This clonotype was counted a few times. This chain uses TRBV9 with TRBJ2-1; D remains unclear. CDR1 and CDR2 from the germline V gene are SGDLS and YYNGEE. There are 14 residues in the CDR3. V shed 0 bases and J shed 0 bases, with 4 bases lying between them. CDR3 protein: CASSVGTSYNEQFF. In nucleotides, the CDR3 is TGTGCCAGCAGCGTAGGCACCTCCTACAATGAGCAGTTCTTC.

This clonotype was counted a single time. The V and J genes are TRBV7-6 and TRBJ1-3, with TRBD1 matching 7 bases. V gave up 4 bases and J gave up 4 bases; unmatched junction bases: 4. The length of the CDR3 is 14 residues. CDR1 and CDR2 from the germline V gene are SGHVS and FNYEAQ. The CDR3: CASSSTGTGNTIYF. The CDR3 nucleotides are TGTGCCAGCAGCTCGACAGGGACGGGAAACACCATATATTTT.

About this clonotype itself: The junction and the germline gene differ at one end; a read error may be behind it. The gene calls are TRBV20-1 and TRBJ2-7; tentatively, D is TRBD1 (7 bases). This CDR3 is built from 13 residues. The germline CDR1 and CDR2 sequences are DFQATT and SNEGSKA (reference sequence). The CDR3 DNA sequence: TGCGGTGCTAGCGACAGGGCCGGGGACGAGCAGTACTTC. As protein: CGASDRAGDEQYF.

This clonotype was picked up many times. The chain combines TRBV11-2 with TRBJ2-7, with D possibly TRBD1 on 5 matching bases. The CDR3 is 15 amino acids. The V end lost 1 base, the J end lost 3 bases, and 13 bases lay between the germline ends. The germline CDR1 and CDR2 sequences are SGHAT and FQNNGV. Written as DNA, the CDR3 is TGTGCCAGCAGCTTAGCAGGACACGCTCGCTACGAGCAGTACTTC. Its protein is CASSLAGHARYEQYF.

The chain is built from TRBV5-1 and TRBJ2-7; perhaps TRBD1 as D (7 bases). V lost 0 bases to trimming and J lost 5 bases, with 15 bases between them. This CDR3 comprises 15 residues. Germline V gene data show CDR1 as SGHRS and CDR2 as YFSETQ. In DNA form, the CDR3 reads TGCGCCAGCAGCTTGGGGCAGGGGGGAGCCAACGAGCAGTACTTC. It translates to CASSLGQGGANEQYF.

This chain connects TRBV29-1 to TRBJ1-5, with 8 bases matching TRBD1. V trimming: 7 bases; J trimming: 0 bases; junction bases outside the gene matches: 2. The germline V gene has CDR1 SQVTM and CDR2 ANQGSEA. The CDR3 extends over 13 amino acids. CDR3 protein: CSGGQGSNQPQHF. DNA for the CDR3: TGCAGCGGCGGACAGGGTAGCAATCAGCCCCAGCATTTT.